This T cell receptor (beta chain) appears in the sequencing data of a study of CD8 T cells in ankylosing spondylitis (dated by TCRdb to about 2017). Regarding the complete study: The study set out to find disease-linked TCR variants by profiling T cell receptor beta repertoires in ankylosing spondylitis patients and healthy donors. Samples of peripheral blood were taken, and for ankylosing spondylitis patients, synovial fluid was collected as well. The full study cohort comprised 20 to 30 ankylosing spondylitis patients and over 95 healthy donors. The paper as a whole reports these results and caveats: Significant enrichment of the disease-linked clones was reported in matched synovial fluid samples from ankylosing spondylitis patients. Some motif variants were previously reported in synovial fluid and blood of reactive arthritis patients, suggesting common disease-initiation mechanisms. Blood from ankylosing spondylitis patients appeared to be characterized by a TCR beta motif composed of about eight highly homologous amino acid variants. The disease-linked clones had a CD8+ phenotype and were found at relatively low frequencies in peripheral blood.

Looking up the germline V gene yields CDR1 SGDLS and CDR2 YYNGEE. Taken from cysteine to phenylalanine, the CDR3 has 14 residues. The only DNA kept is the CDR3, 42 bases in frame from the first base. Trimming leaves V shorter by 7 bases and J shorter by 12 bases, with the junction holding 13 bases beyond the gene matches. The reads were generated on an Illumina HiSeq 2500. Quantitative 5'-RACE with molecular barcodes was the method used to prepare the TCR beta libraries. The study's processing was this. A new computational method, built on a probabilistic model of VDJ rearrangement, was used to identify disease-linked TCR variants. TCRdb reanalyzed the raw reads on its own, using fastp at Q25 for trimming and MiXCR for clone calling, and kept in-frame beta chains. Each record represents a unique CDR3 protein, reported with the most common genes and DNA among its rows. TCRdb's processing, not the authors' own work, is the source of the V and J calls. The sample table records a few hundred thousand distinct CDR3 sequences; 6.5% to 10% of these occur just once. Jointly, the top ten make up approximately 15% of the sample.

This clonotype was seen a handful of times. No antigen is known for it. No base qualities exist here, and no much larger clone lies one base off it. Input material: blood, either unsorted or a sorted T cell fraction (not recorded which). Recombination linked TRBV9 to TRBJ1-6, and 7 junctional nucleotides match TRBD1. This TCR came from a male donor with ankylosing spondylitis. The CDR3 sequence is CASARQGQSEPLHF. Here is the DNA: TGTGCCAGCGCCAGACAGGGCCAATCTGAACCCCTCCACTTT.